What follows are 21 T cell receptor beta chains derived from one specimen sequenced in a study of blood T cells in healthy people across ages. The use of a sample-barcoded 5' primer and a J-beta primer mix characterized a second PCR of roughly 6 to 11 cycles. TCRdb analysed the 5' RACE reads with MiXCR anew, one entry per CDR3 protein. Among more than 700,000 distinct CDR3 sequences, approximately 53% were seen once, and the ten largest hold about 42%. Sequenced input: blood. These receptors were collected from a man older than 75 in good health.

In this sample, this clonotype turned up a few times. V gene TRBV5-1 combines with J gene TRBJ2-7; no reliable D call. The V end was cut by 1 base, the J end by 2 bases, with 7 bases between. The CDR3 runs to 13 residues. Germline CDR1 reads SGHRS; CDR2 reads YFSETQ. For the CDR3, the DNA is TGCGCCAGCAGCTTGCAAGAGACCTACGAGCAGTACTTC. This sequence encodes CASSLQETYEQYF.

The rearrangement uses TRBV29-1 and TRBJ1-1; 7 bases fit TRBD1. J gave up 1 base and V 7 bases, and 6 bases lay outside the gene matches. The CDR3 is 13 residues long. Germline CDR1 reads SQVTM; CDR2 reads ANQGSEA. The CDR3 protein is CSASRDRNTEAFF. The DNA for the CDR3 is TGCAGCGCGTCCCGGGACAGGAACACTGAAGCTTTCTTT.

The chain combines TRBV7-3 with TRBJ2-5; tentative D call: TRBD1 (6 bases). The V gene's germline CDR1 is SGHTA and CDR2 FQGTGA. The CDR3 contains 13 residues. V lost 5 bases, J lost 7 bases, and 14 bases lay in between. The CDR3 sequence: CASSTTGSGTQYF. CDR3 sequence (DNA): TGTGCCAGCAGCACGACAGGTTCGGGGACCCAGTACTTC.

The chain joins TRBV20-1 to TRBJ2-5; tentative D call: TRBD2 (6 bases). This CDR3 spans 14 amino acids. V lost 0 bases to trimming and J lost 3 bases, with 11 bases between them. CDR1 DFQATT and CDR2 SNEGSKA come from the germline V gene (reference sequence). The CDR3 DNA sequence: TGCAGTGCTAGAGAAGGGACTGTAAAAGAGACCCAGTACTTC. Translated: CSAREGTVKETQYF.

DNA for the CDR3: TGTGCCAGCAGGGACCAGGGCCGGGGAGCTTTCTTT. Residues: CASRDQGRGAFF. This sequence joins TRBV6-5 and TRBJ1-1, with D possibly being TRBD1 (5 bases). Per germline, CDR1 MNHEY and CDR2 SVGAGI. V lost 6 bases, J lost 10 bases, and 15 bases lay in between. The CDR3 sequence is 12 residues long.

The chain carries TRBV10-3 and TRBJ1-2; TRBD1 might be the D (5 bases). V was trimmed by 0 bases and J by 2 bases, leaving 19 bases between them. The CDR3 spans 18 residues. CDR1 ENHRY and CDR2 SYGVKD come from the germline V gene. DNA for the CDR3: TGTGCCATCAGTGAGTCGAGGGCCCGGGGCGGCCAGAACTATGGCTACACCTTC. Protein: CAISESRARGGQNYGYTF.

This clonotype was recorded only once. The rearrangement joins TRBV14 to TRBJ1-1; no clear D gene. Trimming left V 1 base short and J 4 bases short, with 7 bases between. Germline V CDR1 and CDR2: SGHDN, FVKESK. CDR3 length: 13 amino acids. CDR3 in DNA: TGTGCCAGCAGCCAAGGGTTGGGCACTGAAGCTTTCTTT. It translates to CASSQGLGTEAFF.

J is TRBJ2-3 and V is TRBV5-1; 8 bases are a match to TRBD2. CDR3 length equals 14 residues. Germline assignment: CDR1 SGHRS and CDR2 YFSETQ. The junction had 13 bases not matched to a gene; V was cut back by 2 bases and J by 14 bases. The chain's CDR3 is CASSFPGGPRYAYF. CDR3 bases: TGCGCCAGCAGCTTCCCGGGAGGGCCCAGATACGCGTATTTT.

The rearrangement links TRBV20-1 to TRBJ2-6, with D hard to call. Germline V gene data show CDR1 as DFQATT and CDR2 as SNEGSKA (reference sequence). Trimming removed 3 bases from V and 4 bases from J, with 13 bases in between. The CDR3 has 15 amino acids. The CDR3 sequence: CSARKQAAGANVLTF. As DNA, the CDR3 is TGCAGTGCTAGGAAGCAGGCGGCGGGGGCCAACGTCCTGACTTTC.

This clonotype came up a few times. The CDR3 spells CASSFSGGVYNEQFF. CDR3 DNA sequence: TGTGCCAGCAGCTTTAGCGGAGGGGTATACAATGAGCAGTTCTTC. This chain connects TRBV5-5 to TRBJ2-1; TRBD2 might be the D (6 bases). V was shortened by 2 bases and J by 4 bases, with 13 bases between the two germline ends. Germline V CDR1 and CDR2: SGHKS, YYEKEE (reference sequence). The CDR3 has 15 amino acids. Complete variable domain (other parts from reference TRBV5-5 and TRBJ2-1): DAGVTQSPTHLIKTRGQQVTLRCSPISGHKSVSWYQQVLGQGPQFIFQYYEKEERGRGNFPDRFSARQFPNYSSELNVNALLLGDSALYLCASSFSGGVYNEQFFGPGTRLTVL.

Turning to this clonotype: Compared with germline, one end of the junction differs, possibly owing to a read error. This chain joins TRBV14 and TRBJ2-5, with D possibly matching TRBD1 (5 bases). The CDR3 has 16 residues. Looked up from germline, CDR1 is SGHDN and CDR2 is FVKESK. The CDR3 reads CASSQRKGPSKEAQYF. The DNA for the CDR3 is TGTGCCAGCAGCCAACGGAAGGGGCCTTCGAAAGAGGCCCAGTACTTC.

The chain combines TRBV20-1 with TRBJ2-7; 8 bases line up with TRBD2. V shed 4 bases, J shed 3 bases, and the junction held 2 bases outside the gene matches. Germline V CDR1 and CDR2: DFQATT, SNEGSKA (reference sequence). The length of the CDR3 is 12 residues. The CDR3 DNA is TGCAGTGCTAAGACTAGCGTCTACGAGCAGTACTTC. Its protein is CSAKTSVYEQYF.

This clonotype showed up just a few times. V is TRBV24-1 and J is TRBJ2-5; TRBD2 might be the D (5 bases). The end of the DNA is better explained by TRBJ2-7, so the J call may be wrong. Germline V gives CDR1 KGHDR, CDR2 SFDVKD. This CDR3 comprises 13 residues. CDR3 in DNA: TGTGCCACCTCACATAATATGAGGGACGAGCAGTACTTC. Its translation is CATSHNMRDEQYF.

The chain recombines TRBV20-1 with TRBJ2-5, with 9 bases aligning to TRBD2. This CDR3 region has 16 residues. With V trimmed by 0 bases and J by 5 bases, 10 bases remained unmatched. CDR1 is DFQATT, CDR2 SNEGSKA, per germline (reference sequence). For the CDR3, the DNA is TGCAGTGCTAGAGATACTGCGGGAGGGAGAGCTGAGACCCAGTACTTC. This gives the protein CSARDTAGGRAETQYF.

This clonotype came up a few times. The rearrangement uses TRBV12-3 or TRBV12-4 and TRBJ2-5; the D gene is possibly TRBD2 (6 bases). V shed 5 bases and J shed 7 bases, with 14 bases lying between them. The CDR3 loop spans 13 amino acids. Here the CDR3 reads CASSPSGGRTQYF. In DNA form, the CDR3 reads TGTGCCAGCAGTCCCAGTGGAGGGAGGACCCAGTACTTC.

This clonotype was observed a few times. V and J are TRBV28 and TRBJ2-3; the D is unclear. Deletions cut 7 bases from V and 4 bases from J, with 9 bases between. Per germline, CDR1 MDHEN and CDR2 SYDVKM. The CDR3 contains 12 residues. DNA of the CDR3: TGTGCCAGCAACTCTGTCGCAGATACGCAGTATTTT. Its protein product is CASNSVADTQYF.

The CDR3 is CASSFLRTQQYF. In nucleotides, the CDR3 is TGTGCCAGCAGCTTTTTAAGGACTCAGCAGTACTTC. The J gene is TRBJ2-7, the V gene TRBV28; D perhaps matches TRBD2 (5 bases). The length of the CDR3 is 12 residues. V was clipped by 6 bases and J by 8 bases, with 14 bases between them. CDR1 is MDHEN and CDR2 is SYDVKM in the germline V gene. The full variable domain, its missing parts supplied by reference TRBV28 and TRBJ2-7, is DVKVTQSSRYLVKRTGEKVFLECVQDMDHENMFWYRQDPGLGLRLIYFSYDVKMKEKGDIPEGYSVSREKKERFSLILESASTNQTSMYLCASSFLRTQQYFGPGTRLTVT.

CDR3 amino acids: CASSLRTSGSIEYF. CDR3 bases: TGCGCCAGCAGCTTACGGACTAGCGGGAGTATCGAGTACTTC. This chain links TRBV5-1 with TRBJ2-7; TRBD2 aligns across 13 bases. From germline, CDR1 is SGHRS and CDR2 YFSETQ. Trimming at V came to 2 bases and at J to 11 bases, leaving 7 bases not matched to a gene. The CDR3 has 14 residues.

Concerning this clonotype itself: The junction and the germline gene differ at one end; a read error may be behind it. The rearrangement links TRBV4-2 to TRBJ2-4, with a weak D call TRBD1 (6 bases). Per the germline V gene, CDR1 is LGHNA and CDR2 is YNFKEQ. CDR3 length: 19 amino acids. The CDR3 region has the DNA TGTGCCAGCAACCAAGATTCCGGTGGGGGCCCGGGATCCAAAAACATTCAGTACTTC. Translated, it gives CASNQDSGGGPGSKNIQYF.

The sample holds one count of this clonotype. This chain uses TRBV7-3 with TRBJ2-1; 8 bases fit TRBD1. Unmatched junction bases numbered 8, after V lost 5 bases and J lost 5 bases. The CDR3 length is 15 residues. Germline V gives CDR1 SGHTA, CDR2 FQGTGA. Written as DNA, the CDR3 is TGTGCCAGCAGCCTTCCGGGACAGGCCAACAATGAGCAGTTCTTC. This codes for CASSLPGQANNEQFF.

The rearrangement links TRBV30 to TRBJ2-1; D gene unclear. V shed 0 bases and J shed 9 bases, with 15 bases lying between them. From germline, CDR1 is GTSNPN and CDR2 SVGIG (reference sequence). This CDR3 is 14 amino acids long. DNA of the CDR3: TGTGCCTGGAGTGTAGATCCGAAACAGCGTGAGCAGTTCTTC. It specifies CAWSVDPKQREQFF.